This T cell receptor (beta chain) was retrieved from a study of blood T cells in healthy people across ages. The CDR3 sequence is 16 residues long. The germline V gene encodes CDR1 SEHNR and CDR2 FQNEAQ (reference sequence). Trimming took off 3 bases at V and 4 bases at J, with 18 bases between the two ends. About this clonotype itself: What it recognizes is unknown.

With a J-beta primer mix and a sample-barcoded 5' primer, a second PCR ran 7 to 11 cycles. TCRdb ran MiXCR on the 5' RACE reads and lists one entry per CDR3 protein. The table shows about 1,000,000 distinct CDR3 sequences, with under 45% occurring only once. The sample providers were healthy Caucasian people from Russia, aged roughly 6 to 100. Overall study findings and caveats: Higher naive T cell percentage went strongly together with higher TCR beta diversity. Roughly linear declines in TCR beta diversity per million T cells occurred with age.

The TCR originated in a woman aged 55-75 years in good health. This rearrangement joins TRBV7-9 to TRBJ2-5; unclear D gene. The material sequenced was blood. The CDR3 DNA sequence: TGTGCCAGCAGCTTCTCTCAGGTCGGCCCGGGAGAGACCCAGTACTTC. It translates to CASSFSQVGPGETQYF. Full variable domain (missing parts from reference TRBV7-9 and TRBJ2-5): DTGVSQNPRHKITKRGQNVTFRCDPISEHNRLYWYRQTLGQGPEFLTYFQNEAQLEKSRLLSDRFSAERPKGSFSTLEIQRTEQGDSAMYLCASSFSQVGPGETQYFGPGTRLLVL.